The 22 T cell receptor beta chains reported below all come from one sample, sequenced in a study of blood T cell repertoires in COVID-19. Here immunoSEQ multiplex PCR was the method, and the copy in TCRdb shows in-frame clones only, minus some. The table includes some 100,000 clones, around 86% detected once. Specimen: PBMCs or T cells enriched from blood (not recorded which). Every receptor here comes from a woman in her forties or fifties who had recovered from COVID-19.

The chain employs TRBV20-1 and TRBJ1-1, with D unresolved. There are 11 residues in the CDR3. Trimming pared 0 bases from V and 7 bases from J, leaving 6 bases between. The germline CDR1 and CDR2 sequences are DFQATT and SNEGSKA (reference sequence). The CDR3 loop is CSARELFEAFF. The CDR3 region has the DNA TGCAGTGCTAGAGAACTCTTTGAAGCTTTCTTT.

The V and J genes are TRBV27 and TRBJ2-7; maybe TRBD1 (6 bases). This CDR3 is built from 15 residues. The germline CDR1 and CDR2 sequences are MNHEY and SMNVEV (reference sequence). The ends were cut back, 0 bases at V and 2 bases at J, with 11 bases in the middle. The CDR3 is CASSLSSEGAYEQYF. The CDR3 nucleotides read TGTGCCAGCAGTTTATCGAGTGAGGGGGCCTACGAGCAGTACTTC.

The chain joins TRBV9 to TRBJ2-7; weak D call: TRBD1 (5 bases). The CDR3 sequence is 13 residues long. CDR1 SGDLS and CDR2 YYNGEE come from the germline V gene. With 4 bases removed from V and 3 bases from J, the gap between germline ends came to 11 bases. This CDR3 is CASSSDSYYEQYF. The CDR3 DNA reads TGTGCCAGCAGCTCCGACAGCTACTACGAGCAGTACTTC.

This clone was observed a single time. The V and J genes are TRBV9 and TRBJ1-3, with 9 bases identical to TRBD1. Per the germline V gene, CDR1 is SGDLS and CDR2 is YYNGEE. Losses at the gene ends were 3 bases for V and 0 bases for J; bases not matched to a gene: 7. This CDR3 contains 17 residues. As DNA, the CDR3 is TGTGCCAGCAGCGCGGGACAGGGTCGTTTCTCTGGAAACACCATATATTTT. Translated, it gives CASSAGQGRFSGNTIYF. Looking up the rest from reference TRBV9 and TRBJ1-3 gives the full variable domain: DSGVTQTPKHLITATGQRVTLRCSPRSGDLSVYWYQQSLDQGLQFLIQYYNGEERAKGNILERFSAQQFPDLHSELNLSSLELGDSALYFCASSAGQGRFSGNTIYFGEGSWLTVV.

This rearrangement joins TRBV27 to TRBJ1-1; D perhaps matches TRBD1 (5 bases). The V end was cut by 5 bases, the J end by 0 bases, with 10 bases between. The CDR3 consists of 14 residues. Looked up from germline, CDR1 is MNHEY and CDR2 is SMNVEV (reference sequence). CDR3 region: CASSDSLMNTEAFF. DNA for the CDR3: TGTGCCAGCAGTGACAGCTTGATGAACACTGAAGCTTTCTTT.

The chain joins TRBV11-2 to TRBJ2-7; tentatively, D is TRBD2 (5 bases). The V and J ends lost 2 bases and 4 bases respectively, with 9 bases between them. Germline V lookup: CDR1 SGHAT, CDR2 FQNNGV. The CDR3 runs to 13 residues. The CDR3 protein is CASSLIRGYEQYF. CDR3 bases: TGTGCCAGCAGCTTAATCCGGGGATACGAGCAGTACTTC.

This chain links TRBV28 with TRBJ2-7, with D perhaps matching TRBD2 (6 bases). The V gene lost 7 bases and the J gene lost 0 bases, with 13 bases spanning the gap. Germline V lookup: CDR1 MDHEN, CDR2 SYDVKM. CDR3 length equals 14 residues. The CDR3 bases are TGTGCCAGCATGGGAGGATCGGGCTCCTACGAGCAGTACTTC. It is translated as CASMGGSGSYEQYF.

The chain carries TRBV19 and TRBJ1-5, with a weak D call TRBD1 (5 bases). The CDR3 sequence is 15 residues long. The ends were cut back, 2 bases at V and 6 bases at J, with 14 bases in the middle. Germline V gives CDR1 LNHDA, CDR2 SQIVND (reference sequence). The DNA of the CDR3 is TGTGCCAGTAGTATATTTGGGCAGGGCCCTCAGCCCCAGCATTTT. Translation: CASSIFGQGPQPQHF.

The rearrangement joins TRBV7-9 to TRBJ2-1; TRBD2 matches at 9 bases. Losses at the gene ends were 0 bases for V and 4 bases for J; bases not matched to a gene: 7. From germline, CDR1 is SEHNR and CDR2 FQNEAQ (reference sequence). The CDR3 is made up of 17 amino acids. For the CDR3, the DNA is TGTGCCAGCAGCTTAGCGCTCGGGCTAGCGGGGTACAATGAGCAGTTCTTC. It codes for CASSLALGLAGYNEQFF. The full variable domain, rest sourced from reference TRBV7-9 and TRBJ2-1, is DTGVSQNPRHKITKRGQNVTFRCDPISEHNRLYWYRQTLGQGPEFLTYFQNEAQLEKSRLLSDRFSAERPKGSFSTLEIQRTEQGDSAMYLCASSLALGLAGYNEQFFGPGTRLTVL.

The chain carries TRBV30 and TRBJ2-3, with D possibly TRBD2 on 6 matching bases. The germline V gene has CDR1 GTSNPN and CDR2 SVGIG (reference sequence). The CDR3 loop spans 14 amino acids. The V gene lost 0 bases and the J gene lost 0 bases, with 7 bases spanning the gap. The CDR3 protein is CAWSVRGSTDTQYF. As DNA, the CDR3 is TGTGCCTGGAGTGTACGGGGGAGCACAGATACGCAGTATTTT.

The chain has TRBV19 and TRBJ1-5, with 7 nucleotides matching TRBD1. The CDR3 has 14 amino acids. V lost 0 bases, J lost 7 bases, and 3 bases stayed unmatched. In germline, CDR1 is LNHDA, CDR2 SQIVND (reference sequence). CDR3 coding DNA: TGTGCCAGTAGTATAGATGAGGGGGCCCAGCCCCAGCATTTT. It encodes CASSIDEGAQPQHF.

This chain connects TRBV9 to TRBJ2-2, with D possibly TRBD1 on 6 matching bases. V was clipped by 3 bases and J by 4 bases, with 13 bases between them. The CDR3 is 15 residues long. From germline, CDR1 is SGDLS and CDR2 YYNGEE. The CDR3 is CASSAGHPGTGELFF. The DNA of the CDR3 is TGTGCCAGCAGCGCGGGACACCCGGGCACCGGGGAGCTGTTTTTT.

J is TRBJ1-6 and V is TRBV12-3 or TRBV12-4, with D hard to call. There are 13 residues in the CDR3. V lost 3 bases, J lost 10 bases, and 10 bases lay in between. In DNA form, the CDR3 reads TGTGCCAGCAGTTTGCTTGGAGAATCACCCCTCCACTTT. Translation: CASSLLGESPLHF.

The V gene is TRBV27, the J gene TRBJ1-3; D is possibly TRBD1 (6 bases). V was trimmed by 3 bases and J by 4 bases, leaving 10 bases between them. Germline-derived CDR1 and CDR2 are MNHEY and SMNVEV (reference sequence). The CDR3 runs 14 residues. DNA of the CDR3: TGTGCCAGCAGTTTTTCAGGGGTCGGAAACACCATATATTTT. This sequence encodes CASSFSGVGNTIYF.

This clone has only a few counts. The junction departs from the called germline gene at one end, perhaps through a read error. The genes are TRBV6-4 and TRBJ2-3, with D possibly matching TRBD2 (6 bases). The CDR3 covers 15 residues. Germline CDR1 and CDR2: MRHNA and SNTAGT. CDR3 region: CASRDYSGGTDTQYF. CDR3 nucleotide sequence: TGTGCCAGCAGGGACTATTCGGGGGGCACAGATACGCAGTATTTT.

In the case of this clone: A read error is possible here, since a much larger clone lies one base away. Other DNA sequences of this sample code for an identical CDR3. CDR3 DNA sequence: TGTGCCTGGGCCGGAACAGGGGGCTCACCCCTCCACTTT. It codes for CAWAGTGGSPLHF. The rearrangement joins TRBV30 to TRBJ1-6; 9 bases match TRBD1. The germline gives CDR1 GTSNPN, CDR2 SVGIG (reference sequence). The CDR3 has 13 amino acids. V dropped 5 bases and J dropped 10; count of bases not matched to a gene: 6. Using reference TRBV30 and TRBJ1-6 for the parts outside the CDR3, the full variable domain is SQTIHQWPATLVQPVGSPLSLECTVEGTSNPNLYWYRQAAGRGLQLLFYSVGIGQISSEVPQNLSASRPQDRQFILSSKKLLLSDSGFYLCAWAGTGGSPLHFGNGTRLTVT.

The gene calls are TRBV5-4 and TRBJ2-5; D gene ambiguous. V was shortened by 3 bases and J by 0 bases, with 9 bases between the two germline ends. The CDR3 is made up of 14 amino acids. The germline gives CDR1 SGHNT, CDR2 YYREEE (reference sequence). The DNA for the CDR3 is TGTGCCAGCAGCTATATACTTCACCAAGAGACCCAGTACTTC. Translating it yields CASSYILHQETQYF.

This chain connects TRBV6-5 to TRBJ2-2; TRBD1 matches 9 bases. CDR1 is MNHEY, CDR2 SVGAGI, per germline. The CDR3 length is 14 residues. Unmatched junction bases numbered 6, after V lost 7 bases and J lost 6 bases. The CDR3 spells CASTRDRVAGELFF. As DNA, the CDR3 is TGTGCCAGCACCCGGGACAGGGTGGCCGGGGAGCTGTTTTTT.

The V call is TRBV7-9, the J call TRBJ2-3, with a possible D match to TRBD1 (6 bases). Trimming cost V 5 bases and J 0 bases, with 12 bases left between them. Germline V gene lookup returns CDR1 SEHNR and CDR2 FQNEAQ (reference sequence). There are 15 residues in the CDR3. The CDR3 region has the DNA TGTGCCAGCAGCCCGGGGACACCGAGCACAGATACGCAGTATTTT. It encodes CASSPGTPSTDTQYF.

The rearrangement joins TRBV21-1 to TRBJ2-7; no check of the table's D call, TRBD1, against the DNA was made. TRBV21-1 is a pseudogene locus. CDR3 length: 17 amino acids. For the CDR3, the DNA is TGTGCCAGCAGCACTGAAAGCCGACAGGGGGCCGTCTACGAGCAGTACTTC. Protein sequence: CASSTESRQGAVYEQYF.

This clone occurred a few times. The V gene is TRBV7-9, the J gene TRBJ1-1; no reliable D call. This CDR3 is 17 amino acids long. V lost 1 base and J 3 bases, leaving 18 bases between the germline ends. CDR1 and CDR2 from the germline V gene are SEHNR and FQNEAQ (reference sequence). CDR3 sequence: CASSLVAGGRLYTEAFF. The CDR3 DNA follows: TGTGCCAGCAGCTTAGTGGCAGGCGGGCGGTTGTACACTGAAGCTTTCTTT.

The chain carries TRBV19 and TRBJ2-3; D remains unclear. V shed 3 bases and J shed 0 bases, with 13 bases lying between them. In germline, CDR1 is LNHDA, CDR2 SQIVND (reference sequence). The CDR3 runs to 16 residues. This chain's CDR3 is CASSMKSTTSTDTQYF. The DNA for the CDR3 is TGTGCCAGTAGTATGAAAAGTACTACTAGCACAGATACGCAGTATTTT. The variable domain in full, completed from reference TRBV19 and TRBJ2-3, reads DGGITQSPKYLFRKEGQNVTLSCEQNLNHDAMYWYRQDPGQGLRLIYYSQIVNDFQKGDIAEGYSVSREKKESFPLTVTSAQKNPTAFYLCASSMKSTTSTDTQYFGPGTRLTVL.